What follows is one T cell receptor beta chain and its context. This clone's antigen is unknown. Base-call qualities are not available, and no considerably larger clone is one nucleotide away. A second Seattle source provided samples from volunteer blood donors who had recovered from COVID-19. Each collaborating institution followed its own protocols to collect whole blood in K2EDTA tubes. For TCRbeta analysis, collaborators shipped samples in one of three forms: frozen whole blood, isolated PBMCs, or DNA extracted from either of those sample types. The sample is drawn from a study of blood T cell repertoires in COVID-19 (dated by TCRdb to about 2020). Notes on the research overall: The collaborator samples originated in the United States, Italy and Spain and spanned the acute and convalescent phases of COVID-19. The material from the prospective study consisted of cDNA or gDNA derived from T cells, B-cell-depleted T cells, or PBMCs. Deeply sampled blood TCRbeta repertoires from subjects exposed to, actively infected with, or recovered from COVID-19 were included in the dataset. The repertoires were released in a freely available public database intended as a resource for research on the immune response to SARS-CoV-2. The samples were drawn from the first 160 participants of the ongoing ImmuneRACE study and from over 950 subjects provided by 6 global collaborators. Nearly every sample came with metadata listing a de-identified subject ID, COVID-19 status, age in years and sex. Where available, HLA class I and class II types were obtained from metadata supplied by the sample provider rather than from assay-based typing.

TCRbeta CDR3 regions were amplified from genomic DNA using the immunoSEQ Assay, a bias-controlled multiplex PCR. Per the authors' processing: Within the assay, amplification of reference gene primers was used to estimate how many nucleated cells each sample contained. Sequence reads were collapsed and filtered to measure the absolute abundance of every unique TCRbeta CDR3 rearrangement. Productive Simpson clonality was computed per sample as the square root of Simpson's diversity index over productive rearrangements. TCRdb obtained this table from immuneACCESS and retained in-frame rearrangements with V and J assigned. These tables miss some clones; where compared with another copy, unresolved V genes account for less than half of the shortfall, and the remainder is unexplained. V and J calls and clone size come straight from that table; D and trimming were deduced from the DNA. This sample comprises about 260,000 clones, approximately 86% of them detected only once. 8.5% to 10% of the sample is held by the ten biggest clonotypes.

The junction shows trimming of 7 bases on V and 8 bases on J, and the gene matches do not reach 10 bases of it. The germline V gene (reference sequence) yields LNHDA for CDR1 and SQIVND for CDR2. The CDR3 runs 14 residues from the cysteine to the phenylalanine. Only the CDR3 DNA stays, 42 bases, in frame from base 1. General conclusions and limits of the study: The amount of clinical and demographic metadata varied by source and participant and was provided uncurated.

The chain is made from TRBV19 and TRBJ2-2, and 7 bases in between align with TRBD2. The sequence derives from a man in his forties who had recovered from COVID-19. Sequencing was performed on peripheral blood. The bases read TGTGCCAGTACTCGGACTAGTTCTGGTGGGGAGCTGTTTTTT. This encodes CASTRTSSGGELFF.